This TCR beta chain was recovered during a study of graft-versus-host responses after intestinal transplantation. Across the study: All recipients were given anti-thymocyte globulin induction, and tacrolimus and steroids were then administered for around three years. Study observations and caveats: Marrow from the recipient contained GvH clones, some of which had appeared first in ileum or blood. High graft-versus-host to host-versus-graft T cell clonal ratios marked allografts of patients with graft-donor macrochimerism.

Sequenced by immunoSEQ multiplex PCR; TCRdb stores in-frame clones only, minus some. The data show around 110,000 clones, over 75% seen once. Trimming removed 8 bases at V and 4 bases at J, with 6 bases between. The CDR3 totals 11 residues. In germline, CDR1 is SNHLY, CDR2 FYNNEI. About this clone: The antigen is not known.

The source of this sequence is a human donor who received an intestinal transplant. Sequenced material: unstimulated CD4+ T cells sorted from spleen or lymph node cells, taken before intestinal transplant. J is TRBJ2-1 and V is TRBV2, with D hard to call. CDR3 loop: CASSEYNEQFF. CDR3 bases: TGTGCCAGCTCTGAGTACAATGAGCAGTTCTTC.